A selection of T cell receptor beta chains follows, all from one sample in a study of cytomegalovirus exposure and HLA in healthy donors. Only in-frame clones appear in the TCRdb table, and some are missing; sequencing was by immunoSEQ multiplex PCR. The top ten clones hold about 5% of a sample with approximately 150,000 clones, 75% to 85% of them seen once. Input material: PBMCs. The receptors shown here come from a man in his forties or fifties in good health and CMV-seronegative. CDR3s include the opening cysteine and the closing phenylalanine or tryptophan. Fields, in order: clone size, J gene, D gene, V gene, CDR3 protein, CDR3 DNA. A D gene is named only where the DNA matches it firmly. Size tells how often a clone was seen (once, few, many) or the class of an expanded clone, and some rows leave it out.

abundance: .
j_gene: TRBJ1-4
d_gene: TRBD1
v_gene: TRBV7-2
CDR3aa: CASSAGPSGTGSSEKLFF
CDR3nt: TGTGCCAGCAGCGCCGGCCCCTCTGGGACAGGGAGTAGTGAAAAACTGTTTTTT

abundance: once
j_gene: TRBJ2-7
d_gene: .
v_gene: TRBV5-4
CDR3aa: CASSLGPGASYEQYF
CDR3nt: TGTGCCAGCAGCTTGGGTCCAGGGGCTTCCTACGAGCAGTACTTC

abundance: .
j_gene: TRBJ1-2
d_gene: TRBD1
v_gene: TRBV6-5
CDR3aa: CASSYLGTGYGYTF
CDR3nt: TGTGCCAGCAGTTACTTAGGGACAGGCTATGGCTACACCTTC

abundance: .
j_gene: TRBJ2-5
d_gene: .
v_gene: TRBV10-1
CDR3aa: CASSESLAWGPKETQYF
CDR3nt: TGCGCCAGCAGTGAGTCGTTAGCTTGGGGGCCTAAAGAGACCCAGTACTTC

abundance: .
j_gene: TRBJ1-2
d_gene: .
v_gene: TRBV7-2
CDR3aa: CASSGDGSNYGYTF
CDR3nt: TGTGCCAGCAGCGGCGACGGGAGTAACTATGGCTACACCTTC

abundance: .
j_gene: TRBJ1-1
d_gene: .
v_gene: TRBV9
CDR3aa: CASSVATSTEAFF
CDR3nt: TGTGCCAGCAGCGTAGCTACGAGCACTGAAGCTTTCTTT

abundance: .
j_gene: TRBJ2-4
d_gene: TRBD2
v_gene: TRBV7-2
CDR3aa: CASSLGVSGGAVDIQYF
CDR3nt: TGTGCCAGCAGCTTAGGGGTTAGCGGGGGGGCGGTAGACATTCAGTACTTC

abundance: .
j_gene: TRBJ2-3
d_gene: .
v_gene: TRBV7-9
CDR3aa: CASSSLTDTQYF
CDR3nt: TGTGCCAGCAGCTCCCTCACAGATACGCAGTATTTT

abundance: .
j_gene: TRBJ2-7
d_gene: TRBD1
v_gene: TRBV28
CDR3aa: CASSLTRGLGYF
CDR3nt: TGTGCCAGCAGTTTAACGAGGGGGCTTGGGTACTTC

abundance: .
j_gene: TRBJ1-4
d_gene: .
v_gene: TRBV5-4
CDR3aa: CASSLGGANEKLFF
CDR3nt: TGTGCCAGCAGCTTGGGAGGTGCAAATGAAAAACTGTTTTTT

abundance: .
j_gene: TRBJ2-7
d_gene: TRBD1
v_gene: TRBV10-2
CDR3aa: CATGTGGYEQYF
CDR3nt: TGCGCCACCGGGACAGGGGGCTACGAGCAGTACTTC

abundance: .
j_gene: TRBJ2-6
d_gene: .
v_gene: TRBV6-5
CDR3aa: CASSYKRSGANVLTF
CDR3nt: TGTGCCAGCAGTTACAAACGGTCTGGGGCCAACGTCCTGACTTTC

abundance: .
j_gene: TRBJ2-5
d_gene: .
v_gene: TRBV7-2
CDR3aa: CASSLGGLPGETQYF
CDR3nt: TGTGCCAGCAGCTTAGGAGGTCTACCAGGGGAGACCCAGTACTTC

abundance: .
j_gene: TRBJ1-3
d_gene: TRBD1
v_gene: TRBV6-1
CDR3aa: CASSELQGARGNTIYF
CDR3nt: TGTGCCAGCAGTGAACTACAGGGGGCGCGGGGAAACACCATATATTTT

abundance: .
j_gene: TRBJ1-5
d_gene: .
v_gene: TRBV9
CDR3aa: CASGGGASNQPQHF
CDR3nt: TGTGCCAGCGGGGGGGGCGCGAGCAATCAGCCCCAGCATTTT

abundance: .
j_gene: TRBJ1-2
d_gene: TRBD1
v_gene: TRBV25-1
CDR3aa: CASSEPGQLYGYTF
CDR3nt: TGTGCCAGCAGTGAACCGGGACAGCTCTATGGCTACACCTTC

abundance: once
j_gene: TRBJ2-2
d_gene: TRBD2
v_gene: TRBV4-1
CDR3aa: CASSLTPGGASDTGELFF
CDR3nt: TGCGCCAGCAGCCTCACTCCGGGAGGGGCATCGGACACCGGGGAGCTGTTTTTT